The 29 T cell receptor beta chains reported below all come from one sample, sequenced in a study of blood T cell repertoires in COVID-19. Libraries were prepared by immunoSEQ multiplex PCR; TCRdb keeps only in-frame clonotypes and omits some of them. The sample gives about 220,000 clones, around 83% of which show up once; roughly 10% is in the top ten. The sample taken for sequencing was peripheral blood. Receptors were obtained from a woman between 50 and 59 years old with COVID-19, enrolled during active disease.

The gene calls are TRBV5-6 and TRBJ2-2; weak D call: TRBD1 (6 bases). The CDR3 length is 16 residues. Germline CDR1 SGHDT, CDR2 YYEEEE. V lost 1 base, J lost 2 bases, and 12 bases lay in between. The DNA for the CDR3 is TGTGCCAGCAGCTTGCTTGGGACACCTAACACCGGGGAGCTGTTTTTT. This sequence encodes CASSLLGTPNTGELFF.

The chain couples TRBV30 to TRBJ1-1, with 8 bases lining up with TRBD1. This CDR3 is built from 14 residues. Germline assignment: CDR1 GTSNPN and CDR2 SVGIG (reference sequence). The junction had 6 bases not matched to a gene; V was cut back by 0 bases and J by 6 bases. CDR3 sequence reads: CAWSVLGTGSEAFF. CDR3 DNA: TGTGCCTGGAGTGTACTAGGGACAGGCTCTGAAGCTTTCTTT.

The chain joins TRBV5-6 to TRBJ2-2, with TRBD2 matching 11 bases. V dropped 7 bases and J dropped 6; count of bases not matched to a gene: 8. CDR1 is SGHDT, CDR2 YYEEEE, per germline. The length of the CDR3 is 15 residues. CDR3 sequence: CASAIAGGPSGELFF. Here the CDR3 DNA reads TGTGCCAGCGCTATAGCGGGGGGGCCTTCCGGGGAGCTGTTTTTT.

The chain couples TRBV11-3 to TRBJ1-1; TRBD1 is a possible D gene (5 bases). The CDR3 length is 16 residues. Germline lookup yields CDR1 SGHNT and CDR2 YENEEA. Trimming shortened V by 4 bases and J by 4 bases, and 19 bases separated the two germline ends. CDR3 coding DNA: TGTGCCAGCAGCTCTCTATTTAAAACAGGAGCCACTGAAGCTTTCTTT. It codes for CASSSLFKTGATEAFF.

Only one count was recorded for this clone. V usage is TRBV5-4 and J usage is TRBJ1-1; D is perhaps TRBD1 (6 bases). Germline loops: CDR1 SGHNT, CDR2 YYREEE (reference sequence). The CDR3 contains 13 residues. V was cut by 7 bases and J by 5 bases, with 15 bases left in between. Here the CDR3 reads CASGGGLGTEAFF. CDR3 nucleotide sequence: TGTGCCAGCGGGGGGGGGCTTGGTACTGAAGCTTTCTTT.

V gene TRBV9 combines with J gene TRBJ2-3; TRBD1 might be the D (5 bases). CDR1 is SGDLS, CDR2 YYNGEE, per germline. Trimming left V 0 bases short and J 4 bases short, with 15 bases between. The CDR3 covers 16 residues. CDR3 region: CASSVGQSLGADTQYF. The CDR3 region has the DNA TGTGCCAGCAGCGTAGGACAGAGCCTTGGCGCAGATACGCAGTATTTT.

V usage is TRBV6-1 and J usage is TRBJ2-5; D remains ambiguous. The germline V gene has CDR1 MNHNS and CDR2 SASEGT. The V gene lost 1 base and the J gene lost 1 base, with 16 bases spanning the gap. This CDR3 region has 17 residues. The CDR3 is CASSEGGPLSLQETQYF. CDR3 in DNA: TGTGCCAGCAGTGAAGGTGGGCCCCTATCCCTCCAAGAGACCCAGTACTTC.

The chain recombines TRBV4-1 with TRBJ1-4; D is ambiguous. Germline V lookup: CDR1 MGHRA, CDR2 YSYEKL. V lost 3 bases, J lost 8 bases, and 7 bases lay in between. This CDR3 spans 12 amino acids. The CDR3 coding sequence is TGCGCCAGCAGCCACCCCTACGAAAAACTGTTTTTT. Protein product: CASSHPYEKLFF.

This chain joins TRBV7-9 and TRBJ2-7; 10 positions agree with TRBD1. CDR3 length equals 15 residues. The ends lost 6 bases at V and 4 bases at J; junction bases unmatched: 9. Germline assignment: CDR1 SEHNR and CDR2 FQNEAQ (reference sequence). The CDR3 bases are TGTGCCAGCAGACCGGACAGGGGGGCCTTATACGAGCAGTACTTC. This encodes CASRPDRGALYEQYF.

As concerns this clone: One end of the junction is discordant with germline, which a read error may explain. The CDR3 here is CAWSSGLSTIF. DNA of the CDR3: TGTGCCTGGAGTTCGGGACTTTCGACCATTTTT. V is TRBV30 and J is TRBJ1-3; D may be TRBD1 (5 bases). Germline V gives CDR1 GTSNPN, CDR2 SVGIG (reference sequence). The CDR3 has 11 amino acids.

The V call is TRBV5-6, the J call TRBJ1-5; 8 nucleotides line up with TRBD1. The CDR3 runs to 15 residues. V gave up 4 bases and J gave up 5 bases; unmatched junction bases: 8. Germline loops: CDR1 SGHDT, CDR2 YYEEEE. The CDR3 reads CASSGSGTGYQPQHF. CDR3 nucleotide sequence: TGTGCCAGCAGCGGCTCCGGGACAGGCTATCAGCCCCAGCATTTT.

The CDR3 DNA follows: TGCGCCAGCAGCCCAACTCTAGCCAAAAACATTCAGTACTTC. It encodes CASSPTLAKNIQYF. The chain has TRBV5-1 and TRBJ2-4, with unresolved D. V was cut by 4 bases and J by 0 bases, with 8 bases left in between. The CDR3 is made up of 14 amino acids. Germline V CDR1 and CDR2: SGHRS, YFSETQ.

This rearrangement joins TRBV12-5 to TRBJ1-2, with D unresolved. This CDR3 spans 19 amino acids. The germline V gene encodes CDR1 LGHNT and CDR2 FRNRAP. V lost 0 bases and J lost 2, with 22 bases in between. CDR3 sequence: CASGLVTGRGFLFNYGYTF. CDR3 sequence (DNA): TGTGCTAGTGGTTTGGTAACGGGTCGCGGATTTCTATTCAACTATGGCTACACCTTC. The variable domain in full, with the rest retrieved from reference TRBV12-5 and TRBJ1-2, is DARVTQTPRHKVTEMGQEVTMRCQPILGHNTVFWYRQTMMQGLELLAYFRNRAPLDDSGMPKDRFSAEMPDATLATLKIQPSEPRDSAVYFCASGLVTGRGFLFNYGYTFGSGTRLTVV.

This chain joins TRBV3-1 (or the pseudogene TRBV3-2) and TRBJ1-1; D gene ambiguous. CDR1 and CDR2 (germline): LGHDT, YNNKEL (reference sequence). The CDR3 has 16 residues. V lost 1 base to trimming and J lost 0 bases, with 12 bases between them. CDR3 amino acids: CASSQVGGDMNTEAFF. The DNA for the CDR3 is TGTGCCAGCAGCCAAGTGGGAGGCGACATGAACACTGAAGCTTTCTTT.

The gene calls are TRBV9 and TRBJ2-1; 9 bases line up with TRBD2. With V trimmed by 0 bases and J by 4 bases, 2 bases remained unmatched. This CDR3 is built from 15 residues. The germline V gene has CDR1 SGDLS and CDR2 YYNGEE. Here the CDR3 reads CASSVGSGGYNEQFF. The CDR3 nucleotides are TGTGCCAGCAGCGTAGGTAGCGGGGGATACAATGAGCAGTTCTTC.

The chain is built from TRBV3-1 (or the pseudogene TRBV3-2) and TRBJ1-1, with D possibly matching TRBD1 (5 bases). The CDR3 extends over 15 amino acids. Per germline, CDR1 LGHDT and CDR2 YNNKEL (reference sequence). V was trimmed by 3 bases and J by 0 bases, leaving 11 bases between them. For the CDR3, the DNA is TGTGCCAGCAGCCAGGGGGGTCGGGTGAACACTGAAGCTTTCTTT. This sequence encodes CASSQGGRVNTEAFF.

This sequence joins TRBV29-1 and TRBJ1-2; the D is unclear. Trimming took off 7 bases at V and 3 bases at J, with 9 bases between the two ends. The CDR3 loop spans 11 amino acids. The germline V gene encodes CDR1 SQVTM and CDR2 ANQGSEA. The CDR3 reads CSAPRDYGYTF. The CDR3 DNA follows: TGCAGCGCCCCCCGGGACTATGGCTACACCTTC.

The J gene is TRBJ1-1, the V gene TRBV7-2; TRBD1 is a possible D gene (5 bases). V lost 1 base and J 1 base, leaving 19 bases between the germline ends. The length of the CDR3 is 18 residues. Germline CDR1 and CDR2: SGHTA and FQGNSA. The CDR3 DNA reads TGTGCCAGCAGCTTAGGACGGGGGGTGGCCGTAGAGAACACTGAAGCTTTCTTT. It specifies CASSLGRGVAVENTEAFF.

Only one count was recorded for this clone. This chain links TRBV21-1 with TRBJ1-6; the table's D call, TRBD1, has no DNA check behind it. TRBV21-1 is shown as a pseudogene. The CDR3 loop spans 15 amino acids. CDR3: CASSNLGANNSPLHF. The CDR3 bases are TGTGCCAGCAGCAACCTGGGGGCAAATAATTCACCCCTCCACTTT.

This chain uses TRBV19 with TRBJ2-1, with D possibly TRBD2 on 5 matching bases. CDR1 is LNHDA and CDR2 is SQIVND in the germline V gene (reference sequence). V lost 5 bases and J lost 0, with 11 bases in between. The CDR3 consists of 15 residues. The CDR3 is CASSYGLSSYNEQFF. CDR3 in DNA: TGTGCCAGTAGTTATGGACTCAGCTCCTACAATGAGCAGTTCTTC.

The chain has TRBV9 and TRBJ2-5; D might be TRBD2 (7 bases). Trimming took off 4 bases at V and 5 bases at J, with 15 bases between the two ends. CDR3 length: 14 amino acids. Germline V CDR1 and CDR2: SGDLS, YYNGEE. CDR3 region: CASSSGGARETQYF. DNA of the CDR3: TGTGCCAGCAGCTCTGGGGGGGCCCGGGAGACCCAGTACTTC.

The V and J genes are TRBV18 and TRBJ1-3; no clear D gene. The CDR3 sequence is 15 residues long. Germline CDR1 and CDR2: KGHSH and LQKENI. V was trimmed by 3 bases and J by 5 bases, leaving 14 bases between them. The CDR3 protein is CASSPPGGQRNTIYF. CDR3 nucleotides: TGTGCCAGCTCACCGCCGGGAGGCCAGAGAAACACCATATATTTT.

The chain carries TRBV19 and TRBJ1-3; D remains unclear. CDR3 size: 14 residues. Germline V gene data show CDR1 as LNHDA and CDR2 as SQIVND (reference sequence). The V and J ends lost 3 bases and 6 bases respectively, with 12 bases between them. The CDR3 region has the DNA TGTGCCAGTAGTATGGGCAGAGGGCAAAACACCATATATTTT. It translates to CASSMGRGQNTIYF.

The chain has TRBV11-2 and TRBJ2-7; TRBD1 agrees at 8 bases. Germline CDR1 is SGHAT and CDR2 is FQNNGV. This CDR3 comprises 15 residues. V lost 5 bases and J lost 2; bases outside the gene matches: 8. The CDR3 DNA is TGTGCCAGCAGCCTCAACGGACAGGGAGCCTACGAGCAGTACTTC. Translation gives CASSLNGQGAYEQYF.

The V and J genes are TRBV27 and TRBJ1-2; 8 nucleotides agree with TRBD1. V dropped 1 base and J dropped 5; count of bases not matched to a gene: 9. The germline gives CDR1 MNHEY, CDR2 SMNVEV (reference sequence). The CDR3 is made up of 16 amino acids. For the CDR3, the DNA is TGTGCCAGCAGTTTATTTCCTGGCAGGGGGCATTATGGCTACACCTTC. This codes for CASSLFPGRGHYGYTF.

The chain is built from TRBV6-5 and TRBJ1-6, with TRBD1 as a possible D gene (6 bases). The CDR3 contains 15 residues. V was trimmed by 6 bases and J by 7 bases, leaving 16 bases between them. CDR1 and CDR2 from the germline V gene are MNHEY and SVGAGI. For the CDR3, the DNA is TGTGCCAGCAGGGCCCACAGGGACCCAAATTCACCCCTCCACTTT. Its translation: CASRAHRDPNSPLHF.

V and J are TRBV19 and TRBJ1-2; D call uncertain. The CDR3 is made up of 12 amino acids. Germline CDR1 LNHDA, CDR2 SQIVND (reference sequence). Trimming stripped 5 bases from V and 8 bases from J, with 12 bases between. The CDR3 DNA is TGTGCCAGTAGTGGGGAGTCTGAAGGCTACACCTTC. This encodes CASSGESEGYTF.

V is TRBV28 and J is TRBJ1-3, with a possible D match to TRBD1 (6 bases). The CDR3 is 16 residues long. Trimming removed 4 bases from V and 0 bases from J, with 13 bases in between. CDR1 is MDHEN and CDR2 is SYDVKM in the germline V gene. In DNA form, the CDR3 reads TGTGCCAGCAGTTCCCCGTGGGACACCTCTGGAAACACCATATATTTT. This sequence encodes CASSSPWDTSGNTIYF.

The sample holds a few counts of this clone. J is TRBJ2-7 and V is TRBV2; tentatively, D is TRBD2 (7 bases). CDR1 is SNHLY, CDR2 FYNNEI, per germline. Trimming removed 8 bases from V and 1 base from J, with 15 bases in between. This CDR3 contains 14 residues. The CDR3 is CASLRGATSYEQYF. The CDR3 DNA is TGTGCCAGCCTCCGGGGGGCTACGTCCTACGAGCAGTACTTC.